The entry below gives a single T cell receptor beta chain sequence along with its context. Only in-frame clones appear in the TCRdb table, and some are missing; sequencing was by immunoSEQ multiplex PCR. In the table there are about 180,000 clones, approximately 92% of which are singletons. These data originate in a study of shared clonotypes between healthy human individuals. Germline CDR1 MGHRA, CDR2 YSYEKL. The CDR3 length is 18 residues. With V trimmed by 2 bases and J by 4 bases, 8 bases remained unmatched. This chain joins TRBV4-1 and TRBJ2-6; TRBD1 matches at 10 bases. This receptor was identified in a young woman in good health. The sample was naive CD4+ T cells sorted from blood. The subset: CD45RA+ positively selected. CDR3 amino acids: CASSQRRDRGSGANVLTF. In DNA, the CDR3 is TGCGCCAGCAGCCAACGGAGGGACAGGGGATCCGGGGCCAACGTCCTGACTTTC.